This TCR beta chain is drawn from a study of shared clonotypes between healthy human individuals. Whole-study results and caveats: An effect of sequencing depth on clonotype sharing among donors was expected. Non-shared clonotypes displayed generation probabilities falling below those of clonotypes present in all four donors.

The CDR3 consists of 17 residues. The germline V and J ends were trimmed by 0 bases and 2 bases, with 16 bases remaining between them. Germline V CDR1 and CDR2: MNHEY, SMNVEV (reference sequence). Comments on this clone: Antigen unknown.

The study drew its donors from healthy HIV-negative adults without recent acute infections or vaccinations. Generated by immunoSEQ multiplex PCR, the TCRdb table keeps only in-frame clones and is missing some. This sample yields approximately 2.4 million clones, of which almost 96% are seen a single time; around 0.13% belongs to the top ten. The sequenced sample was naive CD4+ T cells sorted from blood. Subset specified: CD45RA+ positively selected. This clonotype was sampled from a man between 18 and 35 years old in good health. The chain employs TRBV27 and TRBJ1-2; weak D call: TRBD1 (6 bases). The DNA of the CDR3 is TGTGCCAGCAGTTTATCGGGGGGGCAAAAAGGCAACTATGGCTACACCTTC. It specifies CASSLSGGQKGNYGYTF.